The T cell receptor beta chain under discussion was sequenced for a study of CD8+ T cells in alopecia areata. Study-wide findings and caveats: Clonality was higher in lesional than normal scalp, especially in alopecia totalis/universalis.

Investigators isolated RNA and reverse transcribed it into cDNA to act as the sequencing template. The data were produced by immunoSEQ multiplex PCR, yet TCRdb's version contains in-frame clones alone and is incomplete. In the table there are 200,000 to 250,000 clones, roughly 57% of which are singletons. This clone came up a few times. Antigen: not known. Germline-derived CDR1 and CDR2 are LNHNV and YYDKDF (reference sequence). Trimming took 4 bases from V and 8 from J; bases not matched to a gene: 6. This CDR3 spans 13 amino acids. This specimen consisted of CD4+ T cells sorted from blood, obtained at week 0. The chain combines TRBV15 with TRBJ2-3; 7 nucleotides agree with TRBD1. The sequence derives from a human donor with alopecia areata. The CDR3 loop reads CATSNRTGLTQYF. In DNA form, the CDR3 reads TGTGCCACCAGCAACAGGACAGGACTTACGCAGTATTTT.